This T cell receptor (beta chain) is drawn from a study of blood T cells in healthy people across ages. Findings and limits, study-wide: TCR beta diversity per million T cells fell roughly linearly with age. Fewer expanded clones and more diversity marked long-lived versus aged donors.

This clonotype was seen repeatedly, ten times or more. What it binds is unknown. Primed by a sample-barcoded 5' primer and a J-beta primer mix, a second PCR proceeded for 7 to 11 cycles. TCRdb re-analysed the 5' RACE reads in MiXCR, keeping a single row per CDR3 protein. The repertoire holds 1.5 million to 2 million distinct CDR3 sequences, with about 50% as singletons. The CDR3 length is 14 residues. CDR1 is SGHTA and CDR2 is FQGNSA in the germline V gene. Trimming took off 3 bases at V and 1 base at J, with 10 bases between the two ends. This receptor was taken from a woman between 40 and 50 years old in good health. Sequenced material: blood. This chain joins TRBV7-2 and TRBJ2-7, with D tentatively TRBD1 (5 bases). The CDR3 loop is CASSLNRRSYEQYF. The CDR3 DNA reads as TGTGCCAGCAGCTTGAACAGGAGATCCTACGAGCAGTACTTC.